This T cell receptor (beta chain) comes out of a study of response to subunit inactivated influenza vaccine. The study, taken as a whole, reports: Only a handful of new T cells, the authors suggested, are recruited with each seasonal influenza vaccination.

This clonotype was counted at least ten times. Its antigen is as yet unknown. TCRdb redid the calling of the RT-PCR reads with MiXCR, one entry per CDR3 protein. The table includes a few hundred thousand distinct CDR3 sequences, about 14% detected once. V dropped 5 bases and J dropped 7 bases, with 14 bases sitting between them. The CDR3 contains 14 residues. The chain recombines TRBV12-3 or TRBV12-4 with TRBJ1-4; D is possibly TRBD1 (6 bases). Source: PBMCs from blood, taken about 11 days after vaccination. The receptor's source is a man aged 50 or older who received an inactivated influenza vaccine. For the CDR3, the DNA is TGTGCCAGCAGTCTCAGGGGTGGCGGTGAAAAACTGTTTTTT. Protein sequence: CASSLRGGGEKLFF.